The 8 T cell receptor beta chains in this list originate from one sample, sequenced in a study of cytotoxic CD8 clonotypes in ibrutinib-treated CLL. Data came from immunoSEQ multiplex PCR; TCRdb stores just in-frame clones and leaves some out. The sample has tens of thousands of clones; approximately 50% are singletons. The specimen comprised PBMCs, sampled at disease progression, from a patient treated with ibrutinib. Receptor source: a human donor with chronic lymphocytic leukemia.

The chain is built from TRBV10-3 and TRBJ2-7; D is uncertain. This CDR3 has 12 amino acids. V lost 3 bases and J lost 2, with 5 bases in between. In germline, CDR1 is ENHRY, CDR2 SYGVKD. The DNA of the CDR3 is TGTGCCATCAGTGATAAGGCCTACGAGCAGTACTTC. Protein product: CAISDKAYEQYF.

Only one count was recorded for this clone. This rearrangement joins TRBV7-3 to TRBJ2-5, with TRBD1 matching over 11 bases. The V gene's germline CDR1 is SGHTA and CDR2 FQGTGA. The CDR3 runs 16 residues. The trim removed 4 bases at V and 5 bases at J, leaving 9 bases unmatched. DNA for the CDR3: TGTGCCAGCAGCTACGGGACAGGGGGATCTGAGGAGACCCAGTACTTC. Translation: CASSYGTGGSEETQYF. The full variable domain, completed using reference TRBV7-3 and TRBJ2-5, is GAGVSQTPSNKVTEKGKYVELRCDPISGHTALYWYRQSLGQGPEFLIYFQGTGAADDSGLPNDRFFAVRPEGSVSTLKIQRTERGDSAVYLCASSYGTGGSEETQYFGPGTRLLVL.

This clone was seen a single time. This chain joins TRBV5-1 and TRBJ2-7, with 12 bases that match TRBD2. V was clipped by 2 bases and J by 3 bases; unmatched bases: 3. CDR1 is SGHRS and CDR2 is YFSETQ in the germline V gene. The CDR3 extends over 15 amino acids. As DNA, the CDR3 is TGCGCCAGCAGCTTAGGACTAGCGGGAATCTACGAGCAGTACTTC. Its protein is CASSLGLAGIYEQYF.

This clone was detected a few times. The CDR3 coding sequence is TGTGCCAGCAGTTCGACAGTGCTGGCGCAGAACACTGAAGCTTTCTTT. As protein: CASSSTVLAQNTEAFF. The genes are TRBV6-5 and TRBJ1-1; D is perhaps TRBD1 (5 bases). Germline CDR1 is MNHEY and CDR2 is SVGAGI. Between the trimmed V and J ends, which lost 4 bases and 1 base, there was a span of 16 bases. The CDR3 is made up of 16 amino acids.

This clone was counted only a few times. The rearrangement joins TRBV7-2 to TRBJ1-2; weak D call: TRBD1 (5 bases). With 7 bases removed from V and 4 bases from J, the gap between germline ends came to 13 bases. CDR1 and CDR2 from the germline V gene are SGHTA and FQGNSA. This CDR3 region has 13 residues. The chain's CDR3 is CASTSRRGYGYTF. The CDR3 DNA reads TGTGCCAGCACCAGCAGAAGGGGCTATGGCTACACCTTC.

This clone was observed a few times. The chain employs TRBV28 and TRBJ2-7; 10 bases match TRBD1. The CDR3 sequence is 16 residues long. After removal of 2 bases from V and 5 bases from J, the junction contained 9 bases not matched to a gene. CDR1 and CDR2 (germline): MDHEN, SYDVKM. The CDR3 sequence is CASSLIRTGGKDEQYF. The CDR3 coding sequence is TGTGCCAGCAGTTTAATTCGGACAGGGGGAAAGGACGAGCAGTACTTC. The complete variable domain, with remaining parts taken from reference TRBV28 and TRBJ2-7, reads DVKVTQSSRYLVKRTGEKVFLECVQDMDHENMFWYRQDPGLGLRLIYFSYDVKMKEKGDIPEGYSVSREKKERFSLILESASTNQTSMYLCASSLIRTGGKDEQYFGPGTRLTVT.

The chain joins TRBV5-5 to TRBJ2-7; D gene ambiguous. The CDR3 length is 14 residues. Trimming cost V 0 bases and J 6 bases, with 13 bases left between them. The germline V gene has CDR1 SGHKS and CDR2 YYEKEE (reference sequence). CDR3: CASSLEQPTAEQYF. The CDR3 DNA is TGTGCCAGCAGCTTGGAACAGCCCACCGCCGAGCAGTACTTC.

The V gene is TRBV30, the J gene TRBJ2-2; no clear D gene. V was trimmed by 0 bases and J by 6 bases, leaving 2 bases between them. This CDR3 is 11 amino acids long. The germline V gene encodes CDR1 GTSNPN and CDR2 SVGIG (reference sequence). The CDR3 region is CAWSVAGELFF. Here the CDR3 DNA reads TGTGCCTGGAGTGTCGCCGGGGAGCTGTTTTTT.